This T cell receptor beta chain comes out of a study of identical twins. Study-wide results and caveats: Cord blood's abundant beta clonotypes had fewer insertions, unlike memory repertoires.

The CDR3 is made up of 13 amino acids. CDR1 and CDR2 (germline): KGHSH, LQKENI. V dropped 3 bases and J dropped 5 bases, with 11 bases sitting between them. About this clonotype itself: The target antigen is unknown.

Each CDR3 protein gets one entry after TCRdb re-called the 5' RACE reads with MiXCR. The data contain fewer than 550,000 distinct CDR3 sequences, 12% to 15% of them singletons. Healthy Caucasians, and only they, were the donors. This sample was also put to use in a study of yellow fever vaccine responses in identical twins.

The chain is built from TRBV18 and TRBJ2-7; D is ambiguous. This TCR came from a woman in her late teens or twenties in good health. Material: CD4+ T cells sorted from blood. The CDR3 protein is CASSPVRVDEQYF. DNA for the CDR3: TGTGCCAGCTCACCTGTTAGGGTTGACGAGCAGTACTTC.